This T cell receptor (beta chain) was identified during a study of blood T cell repertoires in COVID-19. The wider study: Some COVID-19 samples were acute and others convalescent; all came from the United States, Italy and Spain.

How the authors handled the data: Researchers report that nucleated cell counts were estimated from reference gene primer amplification. Sequencing used immunoSEQ multiplex PCR; TCRdb keeps in-frame clones, though not all of them. V, J and clone size are those of that table, while D and trimming were read from the DNA. The profile shows 120,000 or so clones, approximately 80% of them singletons. The CDR3 spans 19 residues. From germline, CDR1 is SQVTM and CDR2 ANQGSEA. The V gene end was trimmed by 2 bases and the J gene end by 2 bases; junction bases not matched to a gene: 10. The chain recombines TRBV29-1 with TRBJ2-1; 15 bases fit TRBD2. The sample was peripheral blood. The TCR was taken from a man between 65 and 85 years old with acute or convalescent COVID-19. The CDR3 nucleotides are TGCAGCGTTGAACCGGGACTAGCGGGGGGCTCAGCTACCTACAATGAGCAGTTCTTC. As protein: CSVEPGLAGGSATYNEQFF.